The text below deals with one T cell receptor beta chain. Trimming cost V 4 bases and J 5 bases; bases outside gene matches: 10. Germline V gene sequence: CDR1 MNHNY, CDR2 SVGAGI (reference sequence). This CDR3 has 15 residues. These data originate in a study of blood T cell repertoires in COVID-19. Sequenced by immunoSEQ multiplex PCR; TCRdb stores in-frame clones only, minus some. The sample holds 65,000 to 90,000 clones, over 75% seen once. The chain has TRBV6-6 and TRBJ2-7, with 8 bases that match TRBD2. The TCR originated in a human donor in a cohort sampled during active COVID-19. The sequencing sample was made of peripheral blood. CDR3 coding DNA: TGTGCCAGCAGTTCGTCGGGAGGGCCGGGAAACGAGCAGTACTTC. It codes for CASSSSGGPGNEQYF.